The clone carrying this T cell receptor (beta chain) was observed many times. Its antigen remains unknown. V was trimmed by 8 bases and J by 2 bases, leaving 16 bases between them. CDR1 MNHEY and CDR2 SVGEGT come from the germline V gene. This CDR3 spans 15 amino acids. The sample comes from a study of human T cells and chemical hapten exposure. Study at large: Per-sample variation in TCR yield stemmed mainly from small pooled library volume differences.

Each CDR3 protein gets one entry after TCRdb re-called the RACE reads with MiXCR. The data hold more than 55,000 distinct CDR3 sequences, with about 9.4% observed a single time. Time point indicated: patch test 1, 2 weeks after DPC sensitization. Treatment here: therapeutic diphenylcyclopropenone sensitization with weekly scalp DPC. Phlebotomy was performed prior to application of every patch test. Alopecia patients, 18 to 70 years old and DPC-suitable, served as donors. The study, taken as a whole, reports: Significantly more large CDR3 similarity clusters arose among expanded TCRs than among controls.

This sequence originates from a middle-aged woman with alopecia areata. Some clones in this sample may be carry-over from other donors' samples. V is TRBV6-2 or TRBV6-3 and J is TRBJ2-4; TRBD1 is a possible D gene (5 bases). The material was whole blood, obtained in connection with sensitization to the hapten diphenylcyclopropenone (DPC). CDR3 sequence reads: CASARREVTKNIQYF. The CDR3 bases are TGTGCCAGCGCTCGCAGGGAAGTTACCAAAAACATTCAGTACTTC.